The 8 T cell receptor beta chains given below trace back to one sample, sequenced in a study of blood T cell repertoires in COVID-19. Sequencing used immunoSEQ multiplex PCR; TCRdb keeps in-frame clones, though not all of them. The sample lists 250,000 to 300,000 clones; 70% to 90% were seen once. Sequencing input: PBMCs or T cells enriched from blood (not recorded which). The receptor set was obtained from a woman aged 45-65 years who had recovered from COVID-19.

The genes are TRBV28 and TRBJ1-6, with 8 bases fitting TRBD1. The CDR3 totals 20 residues. After removal of 0 bases from V and 0 bases from J, the junction contained 10 bases not matched to a gene. Germline V gene sequence: CDR1 MDHEN, CDR2 SYDVKM. The chain's CDR3 is CASSLWGTGTSSSYNSPLHF. Written as DNA, the CDR3 is TGTGCCAGCAGTTTATGGGGGACAGGCACCTCGAGCTCCTATAATTCACCCCTCCACTTT.

The chain combines TRBV5-1 with TRBJ1-1; perhaps TRBD1 as D (5 bases). Germline V gene lookup returns CDR1 SGHRS and CDR2 YFSETQ. The CDR3 is 15 residues long. The V end was cut by 0 bases, the J end by 1 base, with 10 bases between. In nucleotides, the CDR3 is TGCGCCAGCAGCTTGGGTGGGGCCGGGAACACTGAAGCTTTCTTT. Its translation is CASSLGGAGNTEAFF.

This sequence joins TRBV3-1 (or the pseudogene TRBV3-2) and TRBJ2-7, with D tentatively TRBD1 (6 bases). This CDR3 spans 14 amino acids. Trimming cost V 1 base and J 5 bases, with 12 bases left between them. Germline V lookup: CDR1 LGHDT, CDR2 YNNKEL (reference sequence). The DNA of the CDR3 is TGTGCCAGCAGCCAAGTGAAGGGGGATCACGAGCAGTACTTC. Translated: CASSQVKGDHEQYF.

The chain has TRBV5-4 and TRBJ1-1, with D unclear. The CDR3 has 14 amino acids. V was pared by 0 bases and J by 4 bases, with 10 bases between. Per the germline V gene, CDR1 is SGHNT and CDR2 is YYREEE (reference sequence). CDR3 DNA sequence: TGTGCCAGCAGCTTGGACGCCCGGGGCACTGAAGCTTTCTTT. Residues: CASSLDARGTEAFF.

The gene calls are TRBV27 and TRBJ2-7; 7 nucleotides agree with TRBD2. Germline V CDR1 and CDR2: MNHEY, SMNVEV (reference sequence). Trimming cost V 6 bases and J 6 bases; bases outside gene matches: 11. There are 14 residues in the CDR3. Here the CDR3 reads CASRPGLQSLEQYF. The CDR3 coding sequence is TGTGCCAGCAGGCCGGGACTACAATCCCTCGAGCAGTACTTC.

This chain connects TRBV5-1 to TRBJ1-5; D uncertain. Germline assignment: CDR1 SGHRS and CDR2 YFSETQ. Trimming removed 0 bases at V and 6 bases at J, with 13 bases between. The CDR3 spans 15 residues. The DNA of the CDR3 is TGCGCCAGCAGCTTGGTATCAGGTGGTAGTCAGCCCCAGCATTTT. It is translated as CASSLVSGGSQPQHF.

This clone was counted a single time. This chain connects TRBV9 to TRBJ2-5; TRBD2 agrees at 7 bases. The trim removed 0 bases at V and 4 bases at J, leaving 6 bases unmatched. This CDR3 spans 15 amino acids. Looked up from germline, CDR1 is SGDLS and CDR2 is YYNGEE. In DNA form, the CDR3 reads TGTGCCAGCAGCGTAGGGCGGGAGAGGGGAGAGACCCAGTACTTC. This codes for CASSVGRERGETQYF. Filled out from reference TRBV9 and TRBJ2-5, the complete variable domain reads DSGVTQTPKHLITATGQRVTLRCSPRSGDLSVYWYQQSLDQGLQFLIQYYNGEERAKGNILERFSAQQFPDLHSELNLSSLELGDSALYFCASSVGRERGETQYFGPGTRLLVL.

The rearrangement links TRBV5-1 to TRBJ2-3; possible D gene TRBD1, 6 bases. Germline V CDR1 and CDR2: SGHRS, YFSETQ. V dropped 2 bases and J dropped 3 bases, with 10 bases sitting between them. The CDR3 sequence is 14 residues long. The CDR3 region is CASSLDRSTDTQYF. The CDR3 region has the DNA TGCGCCAGCAGCTTAGACAGGTCAACAGATACGCAGTATTTT.